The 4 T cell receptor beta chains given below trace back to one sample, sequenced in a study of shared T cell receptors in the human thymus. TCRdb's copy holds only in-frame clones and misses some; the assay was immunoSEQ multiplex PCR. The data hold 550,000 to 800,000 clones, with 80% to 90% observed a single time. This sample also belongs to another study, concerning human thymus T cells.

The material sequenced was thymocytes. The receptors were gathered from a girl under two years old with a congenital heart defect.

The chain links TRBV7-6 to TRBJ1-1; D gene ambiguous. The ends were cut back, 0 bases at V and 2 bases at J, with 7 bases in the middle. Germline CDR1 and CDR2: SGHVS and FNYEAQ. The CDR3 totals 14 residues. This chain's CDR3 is CASSLAQNNTEAFF. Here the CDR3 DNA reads TGTGCCAGCAGCTTAGCTCAGAATAACACTGAAGCTTTCTTT.

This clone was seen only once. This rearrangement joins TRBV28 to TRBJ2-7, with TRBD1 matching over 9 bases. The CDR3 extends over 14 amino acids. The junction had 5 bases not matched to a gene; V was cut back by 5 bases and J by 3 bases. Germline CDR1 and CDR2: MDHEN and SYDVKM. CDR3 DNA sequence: TGTGCCAGCAGTCTTAAGACAGGGGGCTACGAGCAGTACTTC. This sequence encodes CASSLKTGGYEQYF.

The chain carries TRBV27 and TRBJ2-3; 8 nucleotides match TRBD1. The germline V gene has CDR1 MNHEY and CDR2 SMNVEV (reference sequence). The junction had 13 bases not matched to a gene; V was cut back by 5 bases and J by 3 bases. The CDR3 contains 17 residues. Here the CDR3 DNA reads TGTGCCAGCAGTCCCACCGTCAGGGGGCTCGGAACAGATACGCAGTATTTT. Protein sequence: CASSPTVRGLGTDTQYF.

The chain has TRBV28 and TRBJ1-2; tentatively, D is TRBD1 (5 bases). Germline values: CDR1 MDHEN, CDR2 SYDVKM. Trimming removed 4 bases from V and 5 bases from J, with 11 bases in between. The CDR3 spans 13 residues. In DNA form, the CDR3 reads TGTGCCAGCAGTTCAGGGACTCTTTATGGCTACACCTTC. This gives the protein CASSSGTLYGYTF.